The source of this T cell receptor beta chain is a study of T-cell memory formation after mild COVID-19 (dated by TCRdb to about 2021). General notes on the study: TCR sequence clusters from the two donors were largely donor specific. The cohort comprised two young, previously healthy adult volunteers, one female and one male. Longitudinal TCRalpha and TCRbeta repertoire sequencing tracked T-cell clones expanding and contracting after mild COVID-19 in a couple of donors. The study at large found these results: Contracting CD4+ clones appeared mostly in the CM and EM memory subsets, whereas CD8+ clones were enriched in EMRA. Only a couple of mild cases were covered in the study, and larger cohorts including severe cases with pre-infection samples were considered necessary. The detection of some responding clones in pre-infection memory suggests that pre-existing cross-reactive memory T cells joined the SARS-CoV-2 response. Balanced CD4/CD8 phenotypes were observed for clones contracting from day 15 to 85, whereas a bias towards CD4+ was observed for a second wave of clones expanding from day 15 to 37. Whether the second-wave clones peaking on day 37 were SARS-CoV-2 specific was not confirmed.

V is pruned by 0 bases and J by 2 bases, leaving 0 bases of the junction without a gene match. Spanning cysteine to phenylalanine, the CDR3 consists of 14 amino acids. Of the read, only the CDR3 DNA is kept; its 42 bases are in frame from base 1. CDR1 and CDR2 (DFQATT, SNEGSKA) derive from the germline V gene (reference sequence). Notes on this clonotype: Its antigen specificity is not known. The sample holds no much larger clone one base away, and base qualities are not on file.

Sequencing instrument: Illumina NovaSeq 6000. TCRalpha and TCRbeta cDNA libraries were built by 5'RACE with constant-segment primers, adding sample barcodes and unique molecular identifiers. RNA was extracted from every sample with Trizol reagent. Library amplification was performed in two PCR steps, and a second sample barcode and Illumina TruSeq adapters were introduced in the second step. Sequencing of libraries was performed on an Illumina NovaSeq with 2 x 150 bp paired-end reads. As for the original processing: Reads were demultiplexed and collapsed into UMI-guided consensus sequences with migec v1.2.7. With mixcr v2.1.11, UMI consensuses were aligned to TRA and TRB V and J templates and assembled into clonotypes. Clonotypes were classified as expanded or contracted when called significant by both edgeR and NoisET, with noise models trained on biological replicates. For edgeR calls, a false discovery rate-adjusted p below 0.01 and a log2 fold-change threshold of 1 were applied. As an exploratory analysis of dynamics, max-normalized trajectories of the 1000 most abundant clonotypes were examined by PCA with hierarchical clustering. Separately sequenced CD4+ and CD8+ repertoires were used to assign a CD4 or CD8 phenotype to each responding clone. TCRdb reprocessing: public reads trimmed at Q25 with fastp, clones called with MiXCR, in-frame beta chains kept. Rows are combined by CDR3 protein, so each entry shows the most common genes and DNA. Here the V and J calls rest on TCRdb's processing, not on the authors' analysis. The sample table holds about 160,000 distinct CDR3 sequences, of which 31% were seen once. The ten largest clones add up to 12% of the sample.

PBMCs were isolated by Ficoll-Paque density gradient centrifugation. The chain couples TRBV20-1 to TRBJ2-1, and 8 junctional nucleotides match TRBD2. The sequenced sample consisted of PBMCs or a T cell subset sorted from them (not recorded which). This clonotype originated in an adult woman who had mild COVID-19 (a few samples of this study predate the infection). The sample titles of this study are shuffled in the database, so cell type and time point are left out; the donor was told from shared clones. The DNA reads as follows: TGCAGTGCTAGAGACGGGGGGGCCTACAATGAGCAGTTCTTC. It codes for CSARDGGAYNEQFF.